This TCR beta chain was captured by sequencing in a study of blood T cell repertoires in COVID-19. Across the whole study: Samples of COVID-19 (acute and convalescent) were obtained from the United States, Italy and Spain. T cells, B-cell-depleted T cells, or PBMCs supplied cDNA or gDNA.

Libraries were prepared by immunoSEQ multiplex PCR; TCRdb keeps only in-frame clonotypes and omits some of them. The repertoire holds 180,000 or so clones, with roughly 85% as singletons. Trimming cost V 2 bases and J 5 bases; bases outside gene matches: 6. Germline V CDR1 and CDR2: LGHDT, YNNKEL (reference sequence). The CDR3 is 16 residues long. The chain joins TRBV3-1 (or the pseudogene TRBV3-2) to TRBJ1-4, with 9 bases lining up with TRBD1. This receptor was obtained from a man between 35 and 55 years old who had recovered from COVID-19. The material sequenced was PBMCs or T cells enriched from blood (not recorded which). The CDR3, as DNA: TGTGCCAGCAGCCAACATGGGACAGGGAGAAATGAAAAACTGTTTTTT. It codes for CASSQHGTGRNEKLFF.